This TCR beta chain is from a study of shared clonotypes between healthy human individuals. The study's findings and limits: Inspection by rarefaction showed sorted-subset sequencing to be incomplete despite large depth.

The CDR3 runs to 16 residues. Germline-derived CDR1 and CDR2 are WSHSY and SAAADI. Trimming removed 4 bases from V and 5 bases from J; junction bases left unmatched: 12. TCRdb's copy holds only in-frame clones and misses some; the assay was immunoSEQ multiplex PCR. The sample contains 730,000 or so clones, roughly 78% of which appear only once. This clone was counted between two and nine times. Antigen: not known. The chain couples TRBV10-2 to TRBJ2-5, with 8 positions matching TRBD2. Sequencing was performed on memory CD4+ T cells sorted from blood. Regarding subset: CD45RA-negative fraction. This clonotype was obtained from a woman in her 30s in good health. The CDR3, as DNA: TGCGCCAGCAGTGTTCGAACAGCGGGAGACGGGGAGACCCAGTACTTC. It yields the protein CASSVRTAGDGETQYF.